The 29 T cell receptor beta chains below all came from one sample that was sequenced in a study of graft-versus-host responses after intestinal transplantation. Tissue processing of the graft released intraepithelial and lamina propria lymphocytes from it. TCRdb keeps only in-frame clones here, not all; method: immunoSEQ multiplex PCR. The sample records approximately 3,500 clones, about 74% being singletons. The material was ileum tissue, obtained roughly 5 and 7 days after intestinal transplantation. The receptors derive from a human patient who received an intestinal transplant, so some T cells may come from the graft donor.

The chain joins TRBV7-9 to TRBJ2-3, with TRBD1 as a possible D gene (6 bases). The CDR3 length is 12 residues. The V end lost 5 bases, the J end lost 3 bases, and 6 bases lay between the germline ends. Germline V gene sequence: CDR1 SEHNR, CDR2 FQNEAQ (reference sequence). The CDR3 nucleotides read TGTGCCAGCAGCGGACAGACAGATACGCAGTATTTT. Its translation is CASSGQTDTQYF.

CDR3 DNA sequence: TGTGCCAGCAGTGAATGGGGGCACACCATATATTTT. Translating gives CASSEWGHTIYF. The chain joins TRBV25-1 to TRBJ1-3; a possible D gene is TRBD1 (6 bases). CDR3 length equals 12 residues. Per germline, CDR1 MGHDK and CDR2 SYGVNS. The V gene lost 1 base and the J gene lost 8 bases, with 6 bases spanning the gap.

Only a few counts were recorded for this clone. This chain connects TRBV5-8 to TRBJ2-7; tentatively, D is TRBD1 (6 bases). The V end was cut by 3 bases, the J end by 2 bases, with 12 bases between. The CDR3 totals 14 residues. Germline CDR1 and CDR2: SGHTS and YDEGEE. The CDR3 sequence: CASSWATGPYEQYF. The CDR3, as DNA: TGTGCCAGCAGCTGGGCGACAGGCCCCTACGAGCAGTACTTC.

The V gene is TRBV7-8, the J gene TRBJ2-7, with D possibly TRBD2 on 6 matching bases. Germline assignment: CDR1 SGHVS and CDR2 FQNEAQ. The CDR3 has 16 residues. V was cut by 0 bases and J by 3 bases, with 15 bases left in between. The CDR3, as DNA: TGTGCCAGCAGCTTAGCGCTTCGGGAGTGCCTCTACGAGCAGTACTTC. Residues: CASSLALRECLYEQYF.

This clone was counted a few times. The chain links TRBV6-6 to TRBJ1-1, with 8 bases matching TRBD1. Germline loops: CDR1 MNHNY, CDR2 SVGAGI (reference sequence). The CDR3 length is 15 residues. The V and J ends lost 2 bases and 1 base, in that order; junction bases with no gene match: 3. Here the CDR3 DNA reads TGTGCCAGCAGTTACCCCGGGACAGGGAACACTGAAGCTTTCTTT. Translation: CASSYPGTGNTEAFF.

The chain is built from TRBV15 and TRBJ1-4; no reliable D call. The CDR3 loop spans 15 amino acids. The V end lost 4 bases, the J end lost 0 bases, and 9 bases lay between the germline ends. Per the germline V gene, CDR1 is LNHNV and CDR2 is YYDKDF (reference sequence). The CDR3 is CATSTEGATNEKLFF. In DNA, the CDR3 is TGTGCCACCAGCACAGAGGGAGCAACTAATGAAAAACTGTTTTTT.

CDR3 DNA: TGCGCCAGCAGCTTGTTCGGCGGGGGGCTGAACACTGAAGCTTTCTTT. Translation: CASSLFGGGLNTEAFF. V gene TRBV5-1 combines with J gene TRBJ1-1; possibly TRBD1 for D (6 bases). Germline lookup yields CDR1 SGHRS and CDR2 YFSETQ. There are 16 residues in the CDR3. V was shortened by 1 base and J by 0 bases, with 13 bases between the two germline ends.

This clone was detected only once. The chain is built from TRBV25-1 and TRBJ2-7, with D perhaps matching TRBD1 (5 bases). This CDR3 is built from 15 residues. The V end lost 2 bases, the J end lost 0 bases, and 11 bases lay between the germline ends. The germline CDR1 and CDR2 sequences are MGHDK and SYGVNS. The CDR3 sequence: CASSEKTGFSYEQYF. CDR3 coding DNA: TGTGCCAGCAGTGAAAAAACAGGCTTCTCCTACGAGCAGTACTTC.

Only a few counts were recorded for this clone. The J gene is TRBJ2-5, the V gene TRBV13; 11 bases align to TRBD1. After removal of 5 bases from V and 2 bases from J, the junction contained 16 bases not matched to a gene. CDR1 and CDR2 (germline): PRHDT, FYEKMQ (reference sequence). The CDR3 length is 19 residues. The CDR3 nucleotides read TGTGCCAGCAGCCGACCGACTATTGGACAGGGGGCGCGTCAAGAGACCCAGTACTTC. Amino acid sequence: CASSRPTIGQGARQETQYF.

V usage is TRBV19 and J usage is TRBJ1-4, with D maybe TRBD1 (5 bases). The V end was cut by 5 bases, the J end by 0 bases, with 10 bases between. The CDR3 has 15 residues. Germline assignment: CDR1 LNHDA and CDR2 SQIVND (reference sequence). The CDR3 here is CASSGRQPTNEKLFF. The CDR3 bases are TGTGCCAGTAGTGGCAGACAGCCAACTAATGAAAAACTGTTTTTT.

Comment on this clone: This may be a read error: a much more frequent sequence differs by one nucleotide. The chain couples TRBV29-1 to TRBJ2-2; no reliable D call. Germline loops: CDR1 SQVTM, CDR2 ANQGSEA. The CDR3 is 11 residues long. CDR3 nucleotide sequence: TGCAGCGGTGAAGGACCCGGGGAGCTGTTTTTT. Translated: CSGEGPGELFF.

The V gene is TRBV4-1, the J gene TRBJ2-3; perhaps TRBD2 as D (5 bases). The length of the CDR3 is 19 residues. Trimming left V 0 bases short and J 1 base short, with 20 bases between. Germline V lookup: CDR1 MGHRA, CDR2 YSYEKL. The CDR3 DNA follows: TGCGCCAGCAGCCAAGAATTTCCAGTCTACCCGGAGGGCACAGATACGCAGTATTTT. Amino acid sequence: CASSQEFPVYPEGTDTQYF.

The CDR3 spells CASSLASSGNTIYF. In DNA, the CDR3 is TGTGCCAGCAGCTTAGCCAGCTCTGGAAACACCATATATTTT. V is TRBV7-2 and J is TRBJ1-3; D not certain. The CDR3 is 14 amino acids. V was cut by 0 bases and J by 0 bases, with 3 bases left in between. Germline V CDR1 and CDR2: SGHTA, FQGNSA.

The J gene is TRBJ2-2, the V gene TRBV12-5; a weak D match, TRBD2 (6 bases). Germline assignment: CDR1 LGHNT and CDR2 FRNRAP. Deletions cut 1 base from V and 0 bases from J, with 6 bases between. This CDR3 is 15 amino acids long. The CDR3 protein is CASGLGLANTGELFF. The CDR3 DNA follows: TGTGCTAGTGGTTTGGGACTAGCGAACACCGGGGAGCTGTTTTTT. Combining the CDR3 with reference TRBV12-5 and TRBJ2-2 gives the whole variable domain DARVTQTPRHKVTEMGQEVTMRCQPILGHNTVFWYRQTMMQGLELLAYFRNRAPLDDSGMPKDRFSAEMPDATLATLKIQPSEPRDSAVYFCASGLGLANTGELFFGEGSRLTVL.

The sample holds a few counts of this clone. The chain has TRBV27 and TRBJ2-3; no clear D. The CDR3 consists of 14 residues. CDR1 and CDR2 (germline): MNHEY, SMNVEV (reference sequence). V was shortened by 0 bases and J by 0 bases, with 4 bases between the two germline ends. CDR3: CASSLSASTDTQYF. The CDR3 DNA sequence: TGTGCCAGCAGTTTATCGGCCAGCACAGATACGCAGTATTTT.

This clone was seen only once. The CDR3 nucleotides read TGTGCCAGCAGTGACAGTGCGGACGAGCAGTACTTC. It codes for CASSDSADEQYF. The gene calls are TRBV25-1 and TRBJ2-7; D remains unclear. This CDR3 spans 12 amino acids. Between the trimmed V and J ends, which lost 3 bases and 5 bases, there was a span of 8 bases. Per germline, CDR1 MGHDK and CDR2 SYGVNS.

CDR3 in DNA: TGTGCCAGCTCACCTCGGGGGGGTCAGTACGAGCAGTACTTC. Translated: CASSPRGGQYEQYF. The V gene is TRBV18, the J gene TRBJ2-7; 8 bases are a match to TRBD2. The junction had 5 bases not matched to a gene; V was cut back by 3 bases and J by 4 bases. The CDR3 is 14 residues long. Looked up from germline, CDR1 is KGHSH and CDR2 is LQKENI.

This clone was counted only a few times. The V call is TRBV5-2, the J call TRBJ2-6. TRBV5-2 counts as a pseudogene. The CDR3 runs 18 residues. In DNA form, the CDR3 reads TGTGCCAGCAATGCATTACGAGAGTACACAAGTCGGGCCAACGTCCTGACTTTC. It translates to CASNALREYTSRANVLTF.

This sequence joins TRBV22-1 and TRBJ2-6. TRBV22-1 is an annotated pseudogene. The CDR3 spans 18 residues. CDR3 residues: CPGRGQGKRTKAGQRPDF. The CDR3, as DNA: TGTCCTGGGAGAGGTCAGGGAAAGCGAACAAAGGCGGGCCAACGTCCTGACTTC.

CDR3 region: CASSKNFRDSFNEKLFF. The CDR3 DNA sequence: TGTGCCAGCAGTAAAAATTTTCGGGACAGCTTCAATGAAAAACTGTTTTTT. This rearrangement joins TRBV25-1 to TRBJ1-4; 7 nucleotides align to TRBD1. Trimming removed 5 bases from V and 5 bases from J; junction bases left unmatched: 14. Germline CDR1 is MGHDK and CDR2 is SYGVNS. CDR3 size: 17 residues.

This clone occurred once. This chain uses TRBV7-2 with TRBJ1-2, with D possibly TRBD1 on 6 matching bases. V shed 3 bases and J shed 2 bases, with 7 bases lying between them. Germline V lookup: CDR1 SGHTA, CDR2 FQGNSA. This CDR3 has 13 residues. The DNA of the CDR3 is TGTGCCAGCAGCTTTGACAGGAACTATGGCTACACCTTC. It codes for CASSFDRNYGYTF.

Comments on this clone: One end of the junction varies from germline; a read error may be responsible. The V gene is TRBV4-1, the J gene TRBJ2-2; possibly TRBD1 or TRBD2 for D (5 bases each). The CDR3 consists of 16 residues. In germline, CDR1 is MGHRA, CDR2 YSYEKL. The CDR3 here is CASSHPRDREHRGAVF. Here the CDR3 DNA reads TGCGCCAGCAGCCATCCCCGGGACCGCGAACACCGGGGAGCTGTTTTT.

The genes are TRBV19 and TRBJ1-3; a possible D gene is TRBD1 (5 bases). This CDR3 has 13 residues. The V and J ends lost 3 bases and 3 bases respectively, with 6 bases between them. Germline V gene sequence: CDR1 LNHDA, CDR2 SQIVND (reference sequence). The CDR3 coding sequence is TGTGCCAGTAGTATCCAGGGTGGAAACACCATATATTTT. Translated, it gives CASSIQGGNTIYF.

The genes are TRBV25-1 and TRBJ2-5; tentatively, D is TRBD1 (6 bases). The germline V gene encodes CDR1 MGHDK and CDR2 SYGVNS. The CDR3 is 12 residues long. Trimming cost V 5 bases and J 5 bases, with 9 bases left between them. The CDR3 DNA reads TGTGCCAGCAGTCCTCAGGGGGAGACCCAGTACTTC. Residues: CASSPQGETQYF.

The CDR3 DNA follows: TGCGCCAGCAGCATGACAGGGGGCGAGCAGTACTTC. It translates to CASSMTGGEQYF. V usage is TRBV5-1 and J usage is TRBJ2-7, with 9 bases that match TRBD1. The CDR3 consists of 12 residues. V lost 4 bases to trimming and J lost 6 bases; unmatched junction nucleotides: 2. Germline V lookup: CDR1 SGHRS, CDR2 YFSETQ.

The J gene is TRBJ1-1, the V gene TRBV30; possible D gene TRBD1, 5 bases. Trimming cost V 3 bases and J 1 base, with 9 bases left between them. This CDR3 spans 13 amino acids. CDR1 and CDR2 (germline): GTSNPN, SVGIG (reference sequence). This CDR3 reads CAWRRQSNTEAFF. CDR3 bases: TGTGCCTGGAGAAGACAGTCGAACACTGAAGCTTTCTTT.

This clone was observed once. The V gene is TRBV2, the J gene TRBJ2-1, with 7 nucleotides matching TRBD1. Looked up from germline, CDR1 is SNHLY and CDR2 is FYNNEI. V trimming: 7 bases; J trimming: 8 bases; junction bases outside the gene matches: 5. This CDR3 is 12 amino acids long. The CDR3 region has the DNA TGTGCCAGCACTACCGACAGGGATGAGCAGTTCTTC. Translation gives CASTTDRDEQFF.

This clone was seen a handful of times. The chain carries TRBV10-3 and TRBJ1-2; D gene ambiguous. Germline CDR1 reads ENHRY; CDR2 reads SYGVKD. CDR3 size: 12 residues. Trimming stripped 6 bases from V and 4 bases from J, with 9 bases between. The CDR3: CAIRGSPYGYTF. CDR3 nucleotides: TGTGCCATCAGGGGGTCCCCCTATGGCTACACCTTC.

The chain couples TRBV18 to TRBJ2-7, with 8 bases fitting TRBD2. This CDR3 has 17 amino acids. V lost 0 bases to trimming and J lost 0 bases; unmatched junction nucleotides: 7. Germline V gives CDR1 KGHSH, CDR2 LQKENI. CDR3 residues: CASSPPTGGLYSYEQYF. The DNA for the CDR3 is TGTGCCAGCTCACCACCGACGGGGGGGCTCTACTCCTACGAGCAGTACTTC.